The sequence of this TCR beta chain was determined in a study of blood T cell repertoires in COVID-19 (dated by TCRdb to 2020 to 2021). Regarding the research as a whole: Samples covering the acute and convalescent phases of COVID-19 were provided by collaborators in the United States, Italy and Spain. The prospective study material was composed of cDNA or gDNA derived from T cells, B-cell-depleted T cells, or PBMCs. The dataset comprised deeply sampled blood TCRbeta repertoires from subjects exposed to, actively infected with, or recovered from COVID-19. A freely available public database, intended as a resource for researchers studying the immune response to SARS-CoV-2, is where the repertoires were released. Samples came from the ongoing ImmuneRACE study (first 160 participants) plus 1,254 subjects from 6 global collaborators. The sample metadata nearly always contained a de-identified subject ID, COVID-19 status, age in years and sex. HLA class I and class II types, where available, came from metadata supplied by the sample provider rather than from assay-based typing. General conclusions and limits of the study: Clinical and demographic metadata were provided uncurated, with the amount varying by source and participant.

TCRbeta CDR3 regions were amplified from genomic DNA by means of the immunoSEQ Assay, a bias-controlled multiplex PCR. Regarding the original processing steps: Within the assay, amplification of reference gene primers was used to estimate how many nucleated cells each sample contained. To quantify the absolute abundance of each unique TCRbeta CDR3 rearrangement, sequence reads were collapsed and filtered. For each sample, productive Simpson clonality was calculated by taking the square root of Simpson's diversity index across productive rearrangements. TCRdb carries this immuneACCESS record with in-frame sequences only. Its versions omit some clonotypes, under half of them owing to an unresolved V gene in the studies checked, with the rest unexplained. The V and J calls and the clone size are those of that table, but D and trimming were determined from the DNA. This sample has roughly 150,000 clones in its table, and about four fifths of those were observed once. 11% of the sample lies in the top ten.

Collaborating institutions collected whole blood in K2EDTA tubes following their own protocols. For TCRbeta analysis, collaborators shipped samples in one of three forms: frozen whole blood, isolated PBMCs, or DNA extracted from either of those sample types. For this clone: It lacks a known antigen. Per-nucleotide qualities are absent, and no much larger clonotype sits a single base away.

Specimen: peripheral blood. The TCR originated in a man aged 55 to 70 with active or convalescent COVID-19.

The DNA sequence reads TGCGCCAGCAGCTTGGATCCAGGAGGGGCCTACGAGCAGTACTTC. Its protein is CASSLDPGGAYEQYF. The sequence is built from TRBV5-1 and TRBJ2-7; a weak D assignment points to TRBD2 (6 bases agree). According to the germline V gene, CDR1 reads SGHRS and CDR2 reads YFSETQ. Trimming at the junction amounts to 0 bases on V and 2 bases on J, and the germline ends lie 12 bases apart. The CDR3 covers 15 residues, taking in both the cysteine and the phenylalanine. The retained sequence is limited to the CDR3, 45 bases, with the frame set at the first base.